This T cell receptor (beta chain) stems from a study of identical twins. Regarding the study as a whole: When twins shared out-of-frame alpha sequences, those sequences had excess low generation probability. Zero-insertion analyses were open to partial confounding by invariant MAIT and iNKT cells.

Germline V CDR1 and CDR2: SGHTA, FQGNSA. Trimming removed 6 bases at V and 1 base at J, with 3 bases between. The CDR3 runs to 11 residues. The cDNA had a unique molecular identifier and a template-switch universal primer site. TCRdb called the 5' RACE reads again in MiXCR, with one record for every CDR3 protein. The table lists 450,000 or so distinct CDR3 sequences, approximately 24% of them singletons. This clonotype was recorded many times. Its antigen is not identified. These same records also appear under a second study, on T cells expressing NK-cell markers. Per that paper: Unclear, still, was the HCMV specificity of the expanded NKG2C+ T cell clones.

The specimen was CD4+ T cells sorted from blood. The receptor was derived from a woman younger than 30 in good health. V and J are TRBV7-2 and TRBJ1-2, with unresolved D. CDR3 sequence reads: CASSLNYGYTF. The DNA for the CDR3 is TGTGCCAGCAGTCTTAACTATGGCTACACCTTC.